These 3 T cell receptor beta chains came from one sample sequenced in a study of blood T cell repertoires in COVID-19. Generated by immunoSEQ multiplex PCR, the TCRdb table keeps only in-frame clones and is missing some. The data hold over 55,000 clones, with roughly 84% observed a single time. Sequences were obtained from peripheral blood. These receptors were taken from a man aged 50-59 years with COVID-19, enrolled during active disease.

This chain uses TRBV19 with TRBJ1-1; 9 bases agree with TRBD1. Germline V CDR1 and CDR2: LNHDA, SQIVND (reference sequence). J was trimmed by 4 bases and V by 8 bases; bases with no gene match: 8. The CDR3 is made up of 14 amino acids. The CDR3 is CASRIQGAGTEAFF. The CDR3, as DNA: TGTGCCAGTCGAATACAGGGGGCAGGCACTGAAGCTTTCTTT.

The chain carries TRBV4-3 and TRBJ2-7, with TRBD2 matching over 13 bases. The V gene end was trimmed by 4 bases and the J gene end by 3 bases; junction bases not matched to a gene: 6. The germline gives CDR1 LGHNA, CDR2 YSLEER. CDR3 length: 16 residues. The CDR3 DNA reads as TGCGCCAGCAGCCTCGGGACTAGCGGGGACTACTACGAGCAGTACTTC. Its protein product is CASSLGTSGDYYEQYF.

The rearrangement joins TRBV6-4 to TRBJ2-5, with 8 bases matching TRBD1. This CDR3 region has 14 residues. CDR1 is MRHNA and CDR2 is SNTAGT in the germline V gene. V lost 5 bases and J lost 5; bases outside the gene matches: 7. The CDR3 nucleotides are TGTGCCAGCAGTAGACAGGGGTTGGGGGAGACCCAGTACTTC. Its protein is CASSRQGLGETQYF.